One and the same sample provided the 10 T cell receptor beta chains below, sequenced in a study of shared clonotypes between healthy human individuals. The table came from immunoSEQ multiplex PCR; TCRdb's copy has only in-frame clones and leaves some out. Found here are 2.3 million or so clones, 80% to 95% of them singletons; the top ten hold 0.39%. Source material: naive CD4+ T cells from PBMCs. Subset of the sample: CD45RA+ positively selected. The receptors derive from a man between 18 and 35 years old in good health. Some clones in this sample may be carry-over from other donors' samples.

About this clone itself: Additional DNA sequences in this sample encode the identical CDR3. This chain's CDR3 is CSARDRSQQFF. The CDR3 bases are TGCAGTGCTAGAGATCGATCTCAGCAGTTCTTC. J is TRBJ2-1 and V is TRBV20-1; D is unclear. Trimming took off 0 bases at V and 11 bases at J, with 8 bases between the two ends. The CDR3 length is 11 residues. Germline lookup yields CDR1 DFQATT and CDR2 SNEGSKA (reference sequence).

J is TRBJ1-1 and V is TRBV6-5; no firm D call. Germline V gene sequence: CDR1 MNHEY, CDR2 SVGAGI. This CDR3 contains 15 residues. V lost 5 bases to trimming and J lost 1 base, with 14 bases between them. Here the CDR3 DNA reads TGTGCCAGCAGTGCCCTAGGGCAGACGAACACTGAAGCTTTCTTT. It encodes CASSALGQTNTEAFF.

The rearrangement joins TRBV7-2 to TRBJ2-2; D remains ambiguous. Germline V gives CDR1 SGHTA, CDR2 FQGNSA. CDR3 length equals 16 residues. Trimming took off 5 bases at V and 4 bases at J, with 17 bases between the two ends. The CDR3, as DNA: TGTGCCAGCAGCCTACCCGGACGGAGACCCACCGGGGAGCTGTTTTTT. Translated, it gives CASSLPGRRPTGELFF.

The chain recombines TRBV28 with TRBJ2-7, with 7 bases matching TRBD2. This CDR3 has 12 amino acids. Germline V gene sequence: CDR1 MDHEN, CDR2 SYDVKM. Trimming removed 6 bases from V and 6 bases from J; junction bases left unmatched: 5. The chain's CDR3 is CASRVGRGEQYF. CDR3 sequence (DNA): TGTGCCAGCAGGGTAGGGAGGGGCGAGCAGTACTTC.

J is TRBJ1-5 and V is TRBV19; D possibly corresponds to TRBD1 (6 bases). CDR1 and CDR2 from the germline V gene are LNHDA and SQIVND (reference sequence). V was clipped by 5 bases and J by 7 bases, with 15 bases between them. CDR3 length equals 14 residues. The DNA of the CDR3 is TGTGCCAGTAGTTATTCGGGGGGCGAACAGCCCCAGCATTTT. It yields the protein CASSYSGGEQPQHF.

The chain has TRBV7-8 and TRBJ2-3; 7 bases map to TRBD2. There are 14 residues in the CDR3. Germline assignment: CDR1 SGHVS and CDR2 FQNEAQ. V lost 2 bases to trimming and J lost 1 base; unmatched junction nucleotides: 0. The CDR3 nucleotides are TGTGCCAGCAGCTTAACTAGCGGCACAGATACGCAGTATTTT. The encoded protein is CASSLTSGTDTQYF.

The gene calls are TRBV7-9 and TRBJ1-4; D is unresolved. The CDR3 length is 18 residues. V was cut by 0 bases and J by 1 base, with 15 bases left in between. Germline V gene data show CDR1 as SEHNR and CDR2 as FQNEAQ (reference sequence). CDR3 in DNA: TGTGCCAGCAGCTTAGCGGGTGCCGGGGTTGGAACTAATGAAAAACTGTTTTTT. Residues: CASSLAGAGVGTNEKLFF.

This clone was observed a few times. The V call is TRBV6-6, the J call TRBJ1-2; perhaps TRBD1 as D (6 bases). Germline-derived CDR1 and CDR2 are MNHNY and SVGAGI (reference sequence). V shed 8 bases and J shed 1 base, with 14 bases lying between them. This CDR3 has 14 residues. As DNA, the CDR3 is TGTGCCAGCGGAGGACAGCGGCGTAACTATGGCTACACCTTC. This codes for CASGGQRRNYGYTF.

The CDR3: CASSEGGQAKETQYF. The CDR3 region has the DNA TGTGCCAGCAGTGAAGGGGGACAGGCTAAAGAGACCCAGTACTTC. The V call is TRBV6-1, the J call TRBJ2-5; 8 bases fit TRBD1. From germline, CDR1 is MNHNS and CDR2 SASEGT. J lost 3 bases, V lost 1 base, and 4 bases had no gene match. The CDR3 is 15 residues long.

In DNA, the CDR3 is TGTGCCAGCTCACCTTACCGACAGGCCTCCACTGAAGCTTTCTTT. Translation gives CASSPYRQASTEAFF. The chain employs TRBV18 and TRBJ1-1; D might be TRBD1 (6 bases). CDR3 size: 15 residues. V was cut by 3 bases and J by 4 bases, with 15 bases left in between. Looked up from germline, CDR1 is KGHSH and CDR2 is LQKENI.